This is a list of T cell receptor beta chains from one sample in a study of T cell responses to AZD1222 COVID-19 vaccine. Sequenced by immunoSEQ multiplex PCR; TCRdb stores in-frame clones only, minus some. The sample shows around 180,000 clones, around 91% of them seen only once. The sequenced sample was peripheral blood, obtained on day 0 of AZD1222 vaccination. The receptors originated from an adult in good health. Both conserved end residues are part of each CDR3. The D gene is left open where the match is weak. Size tells how often a clone was seen (once, few, many) or the class of an expanded clone, and some rows leave it out.

v_call	d_call	j_call	clone_size	cdr3_nt	cdr3_aa
TRBV6-5	NA	TRBJ1-3	NA	TGTGCCAGCAGTCCCGAGTGGGACTCTGGAAACACCATATATTTT	CASSPEWDSGNTIYF
TRBV6-5	NA	TRBJ2-7	NA	TGTGCCAGCAGCTATGGCGTTCCCTACGAGCAGTACTTC	CASSYGVPYEQYF
TRBV27	NA	TRBJ1-2	NA	TGTGCCAGCAGTTTAAGTCCTCCGGGGATCTATGGCTACACCTTC	CASSLSPPGIYGYTF
TRBV30	NA	TRBJ1-6	NA	TGTGCCTGGAGGAGTTTGACGGCGGGGGCCTATAATTCACCCCTCCACTTT	CAWRSLTAGAYNSPLHF
TRBV27	NA	TRBJ1-5	NA	TGTGCCAGCAATGATTTACAGAGCAATCAGCCCCAGCATTTT	CASNDLQSNQPQHF
TRBV7-9	NA	TRBJ1-1	few	TGTGCCAGCAGCTTCTCGGGGGGCGGGTACACTGAAGCTTTCTTT	CASSFSGGGYTEAFF
TRBV19	NA	TRBJ2-2	NA	TGTGCCAGTAGTATGGGAGGAAGCACCGGGGAGCTGTTTTTT	CASSMGGSTGELFF
TRBV4-2	NA	TRBJ1-3	once	TGTGCCAGCAGCCAGAGTACAGGGAGTGGGCCCTCTGGAAACACCATATATTTT	CASSQSTGSGPSGNTIYF
TRBV9	TRBD1	TRBJ2-2	NA	TGTGCCAGCAGCGTTCAGACAGGGACCACCGGGGAGCTGTTTTTT	CASSVQTGTTGELFF
TRBV9	NA	TRBJ2-5	NA	TGTGCCAGCAGCGTTACAGGTTCCGACACAGCCCAAGAGACCCAGTACTTC	CASSVTGSDTAQETQYF
TRBV30	TRBD2	TRBJ2-7	NA	TGTGCCTGGACCCGGGGGGGCGGGGAGCAGTACTTC	CAWTRGGGEQYF
TRBV3-1/TRBV3-2	NA	TRBJ2-1	NA	TGTGCCAGCAGCCAAGTACCCCCAGGCAACAATGAGCAGTTCTTC	CASSQVPPGNNEQFF
TRBV4-3	NA	TRBJ2-5	NA	TGCGCCAGCAGCCAAGATTACCCGGGGCTAGCAGCCCAAGAGACCCAGTACTTC	CASSQDYPGLAAQETQYF
TRBV4-2	NA	TRBJ1-1	NA	TGTGCCAGCAGCCAAGAAAGGTCCCTTGAAGCTTTCTTT	CASSQERSLEAFF
TRBV7-8	NA	TRBJ2-5	NA	TGTGCCAGCAGCCCTGACAGCGGGCAAGAGACCCAGTACTTC	CASSPDSGQETQYF
TRBV19	NA	TRBJ2-2	NA	TGTGCCAGTAGCCCTAACACAGGGTCTGCCGGGGAGCTGTTTTTT	CASSPNTGSAGELFF
TRBV7-8	NA	TRBJ1-2	NA	TGTGCCAGCAGCTCGAGCCCCACAGCTAACTATGGCTACACCTTC	CASSSSPTANYGYTF
TRBV5-8	NA	TRBJ1-5	NA	TGTGCCAGCAGCTTGGAGGGGTTGGGGCCCCAGCATTTT	CASSLEGLGPQHF
TRBV19	TRBD1	TRBJ1-5	NA	TGTGCCAGCCAGCCCGGGACAGGGTGGAGCAATCAGCCCCAGCATTTT	CASQPGTGWSNQPQHF
TRBV7-9	TRBD2	TRBJ2-3	NA	TGTGCCAGCAGCAGGGAAGGTAGCGGGGGTAGATGGCAGTATTTT	CASSREGSGGRWQYF
TRBV24-1	TRBD2	TRBJ2-3	NA	TGTGCCACCCTATCGTGGGGGGGTTGGAGCACAGATACGCAGTATTTT	CATLSWGGWSTDTQYF
TRBV6-2/TRBV6-3	NA	TRBJ1-1	NA	TGTGCCAGCAGTTACTCCCTCTGGGGAGTGAACACTGAAGCTTTCTTT	CASSYSLWGVNTEAFF
TRBV7-3	TRBD2	TRBJ2-1	NA	TGTGCCAGCAGCCCCCGGACTAGCGGGGTACACAATGAGCAGTTCTTC	CASSPRTSGVHNEQFF
TRBV6-5	TRBD1	TRBJ1-5	NA	TGTGCCAGCAGTTACGGACAGGGGCAGCCCCAGCATTTT	CASSYGQGQPQHF
TRBV7-2	TRBD1	TRBJ1-1	NA	TGTGCCAGCAGCTTAGCGCCCTCGGGACAGACTGAAGCTTTCTTT	CASSLAPSGQTEAFF
TRBV6-9	NA	TRBJ1-5	NA	TGTGCCAGCAGTTCCCGGACTAGCAATCAGCCCCAGCATTTT	CASSSRTSNQPQHF
TRBV7-2	TRBD2	TRBJ2-1	NA	TGTGCCAGCAGCTTTAGCGGGAGCTACAATGAGCAGTTCTTC	CASSFSGSYNEQFF
TRBV3-1/TRBV3-2	NA	TRBJ1-1	NA	TGTGCCAGCAGCTACGCCGGTTTAACTGAAGCTTTCTTT	CASSYAGLTEAFF
TRBV5-4	NA	TRBJ1-1	NA	TGTGCCAGCAGCTTGGACAGCTCCATGGTGGCTTTCTTT	CASSLDSSMVAFF
TRBV3-1/TRBV3-2	NA	TRBJ2-5	NA	TGTGCCAGCAGCCGGGACCTTGGGGAAGAGACCCAGTACTTC	CASSRDLGEETQYF
TRBV4-2	NA	TRBJ2-5	NA	TGTGCCAGCAGCCAAGATGAATCGTCGGAGGGGCAAGAGACCCAGTACTTC	CASSQDESSEGQETQYF
TRBV19	NA	TRBJ1-5	NA	TGTGCCAGTCGGGACACGGGCAATCAGCCCCAGCATTTT	CASRDTGNQPQHF
TRBV15	NA	TRBJ1-1	NA	TGTGCCACCAGCAGAGGGGAGAAAATGAACACTGAAGCTTTCTTT	CATSRGEKMNTEAFF
TRBV3-1/TRBV3-2	TRBD2	TRBJ2-3	NA	TGTGCCAGCAGCCATAGGACTAGCGGAGGGGTGACCCCCCCAGATACGCAGTATTTT	CASSHRTSGGVTPPDTQYF
TRBV6-2/TRBV6-3	NA	TRBJ2-7	NA	TGTGCCAGCAGTTATTTAGTGGGACCCAGCTACGAGCAGTACTTC	CASSYLVGPSYEQYF
TRBV7-5	NA	TRBJ1-5	NA	TGTGCCAGAAGCTCCATTCGGGAGGGAGAAAGCAATCAGCCCCAGCATTTT	CARSSIREGESNQPQHF
TRBV3-1/TRBV3-2	NA	TRBJ2-5	NA	TGTGCCAGCAGCCAAGATTTGCAGAAAGAGACCCAGTACTTC	CASSQDLQKETQYF
TRBV11-2	NA	TRBJ1-2	NA	TGTGCCAGCAGCTTAGGATCATCTGGTCGCTATGGCTACACCTTC	CASSLGSSGRYGYTF
TRBV6-5	NA	TRBJ2-1	once	TGTGCCAGCAGGGGGCCCGGGACATCTAACAATGAGCAGTTCTTC	CASRGPGTSNNEQFF
TRBV12-3/TRBV12-4	NA	TRBJ1-1	NA	TGTGCCAGCAGTTTCTGGGGCACTGAAGCTTTCTTT	CASSFWGTEAFF
TRBV11-3	TRBD1	TRBJ2-7	NA	TGTGCCAGCAGCATGGGACAGGGTGGGACCTACGAGCAGTACTTC	CASSMGQGGTYEQYF
TRBV6-5	NA	TRBJ1-2	NA	TGTGCCAGCAGTTACGATCCGGCAGACCTGTACTATGGCTACACCTTC	CASSYDPADLYYGYTF
TRBV19	TRBD2	TRBJ2-1	once	TGTGCCAGTAGTATAGTAGCGGGGGTCAATGAGCAGTTCTTC	CASSIVAGVNEQFF
TRBV7-6	NA	TRBJ2-2	NA	TGTGCCAGCAGCTTAGAGGTGGGGGGTAACACCGGGGAGCTGTTTTTT	CASSLEVGGNTGELFF
TRBV6-5	NA	TRBJ1-2	NA	TGTGCCAGCAGTTCCACAGGGTCTTTCAATGGCTACACCTTC	CASSSTGSFNGYTF
TRBV19	NA	TRBJ1-6	NA	TGTGCCAGTAGTATAGGGGCGGCGGGGAATTCACCCCTCCACTTT	CASSIGAAGNSPLHF
TRBV5-4	NA	TRBJ1-2	once	TGTGCCAGCAGCTTGGTACAGAACTATGGCTACACCTTC	CASSLVQNYGYTF
TRBV19	NA	TRBJ2-7	once	TGTGCCAGTAGTATAGACGGGTTTGGCGTAACCTACGAGCAGTACTTC	CASSIDGFGVTYEQYF
TRBV5-4	NA	TRBJ1-2	NA	TGTGCCAGCAGCCTGACTGGGTCGGAAGGCTACACCTTC	CASSLTGSEGYTF
TRBV16	NA	TRBJ2-7	NA	TGTGCCAGCAGCCAATCAGGCAGGGTCGGAAACGAGCAGTACTTC	CASSQSGRVGNEQYF
TRBV27	NA	TRBJ1-5	NA	TGTGCCAGCAGTTTGGAAGGGATTAGCAATCAGCCCCAGCATTTT	CASSLEGISNQPQHF
TRBV7-7	NA	TRBJ2-5	NA	TGTGCTAGCAGCACCGGACGGCAGTACCAAGAGACCCAGTACTTC	CASSTGRQYQETQYF
TRBV4-3	TRBD1	TRBJ2-3	NA	TGCGCCAGCAGCCAAGGCGCCGGGACAGGGGGTTCAGATACGCAGTATTTT	CASSQGAGTGGSDTQYF
TRBV19	TRBD1	TRBJ1-5	NA	TGTGCCAGTAGTATCTATGGCATGACAGGGGGTAGCAATCAGCCCCAGCATTTT	CASSIYGMTGGSNQPQHF
TRBV27	NA	TRBJ1-1	once	TGTGCCAGCAGTTTAGCCCCGATATTGAACACTGAAGCTTTCTTT	CASSLAPILNTEAFF
TRBV5-1	NA	TRBJ1-1	once	TGCGCCAGCAGCCACGACTTGGGTGATACTGAAGCTTTCTTT	CASSHDLGDTEAFF
TRBV19	NA	TRBJ2-1	NA	TGTGCCAGTAGTAACCCGGTCCGTTATGTATCCTACAATGAGCAGTTCTTC	CASSNPVRYVSYNEQFF
TRBV10-2	NA	TRBJ1-1	NA	TGCGCCGGGGCCAAGGGAGGTATGAACACTGAAGCTTTCTTT	CAGAKGGMNTEAFF